These 18 T cell receptor beta chains share one sample of origin, sequenced in a study of blood T cells in healthy people across ages (dated by TCRdb to about 2015). Libraries came from 5' RACE. A second PCR of roughly 7 to 11 cycles was performed with a sample-barcoded 5' primer and a J-beta primer mix. Clones were called with MiXCR by TCRdb after fastp trimmed the public reads at Q25, and only in-frame beta chains were retained. Rows are combined by CDR3 protein, so each entry shows the most common genes and DNA. This sample lists fewer than 2,000,000 distinct CDR3 sequences; approximately 39% were detected once. The leading ten clones occupy roughly 23% of the sample. Sequenced: blood. These receptors were taken from a human donor in good health.

This clonotype was found once. V gene TRBV4-1 combines with J gene TRBJ1-3; TRBD1 aligns across 8 bases. The germline V gene encodes CDR1 MGHRA and CDR2 YSYEKL. Trimming removed 4 bases from V and 0 bases from J; junction bases left unmatched: 14. The CDR3 covers 19 residues. CDR3 sequence: CASSRLFDRGLGSGNTIYF. DNA of the CDR3: TGCGCCAGCAGCCGCCTCTTTGACAGGGGATTGGGCTCTGGAAACACCATATATTTT.

The chain recombines TRBV6-1 with TRBJ1-5; D gene ambiguous. V was cut by 5 bases and J by 3 bases, with 17 bases left in between. The germline gives CDR1 MNHNS, CDR2 SASEGT. The CDR3 totals 16 residues. CDR3 protein: CASSIAGGALNQPQHF. The CDR3 DNA is TGTGCCAGCAGTATCGCTGGTGGAGCCCTCAATCAGCCCCAGCATTTT.

The chain joins TRBV28 to TRBJ2-7; D not resolved. The CDR3 is made up of 14 amino acids. V dropped 6 bases and J dropped 1 base, with 13 bases sitting between them. The V gene's germline CDR1 is MDHEN and CDR2 SYDVKM. The CDR3, as DNA: TGTGCCAGCAGCCCATTAAGTGTTTCCTACGAGCAGTACTTC. Translation: CASSPLSVSYEQYF.

The chain carries TRBV7-8 and TRBJ1-5; tentative D call: TRBD1 (5 bases). This CDR3 is 13 amino acids long. The V gene's germline CDR1 is SGHVS and CDR2 FQNEAQ. Trimming removed 11 bases at V and 2 bases at J, with 13 bases between. CDR3 sequence: CAAGGGGNQPQHF. CDR3 sequence (DNA): TGTGCCGCCGGGGGTGGGGGCAATCAGCCCCAGCATTTT.

The rearrangement uses TRBV5-1 and TRBJ1-2; no reliable D call. Germline loops: CDR1 SGHRS, CDR2 YFSETQ. V dropped 4 bases and J dropped 2 bases, with 12 bases sitting between them. The length of the CDR3 is 14 residues. The CDR3 reads CASSLTTENYGYTF. The CDR3 coding sequence is TGCGCCAGCAGCCTTACTACAGAGAACTATGGCTACACCTTC.

The rearrangement links TRBV12-3 or TRBV12-4 to TRBJ1-1, with a tentative D call TRBD1 (5 bases). Trimming stripped 8 bases from V and 0 bases from J, with 22 bases between. The CDR3 spans 17 residues. The CDR3 DNA sequence: TGTGCCAGCGAGGGCGGGGGTTCGGGGCCCCTGAACACTGAAGCTTTCTTT. Protein product: CASEGGGSGPLNTEAFF.

CDR3 sequence (DNA): TGTGCCGGATCAGGGAACCAAGAGACCCAGTTCTTC. It codes for CAGSGNQETQFF. The chain carries TRBV7-9 and TRBJ2-5, with a possible D match to TRBD1 (5 bases). Judging by the DNA end, TRBJ2-1 fits better; the J call may be wrong. Germline CDR1 reads SEHNR; CDR2 reads FQNEAQ (reference sequence). The length of the CDR3 is 12 residues.

This clonotype has a handful of counts. The chain couples TRBV7-9 to TRBJ1-1; D ambiguous. Germline CDR1 is SEHNR and CDR2 is FQNEAQ (reference sequence). This CDR3 has 15 amino acids. V gave up 1 base and J gave up 2 bases, with 11 bases separating them. CDR3 DNA sequence: TGTGCCAGCAGCTTAGGGAGAGGAACCAACACTGAAGCTTTCTTT. Amino acids: CASSLGRGTNTEAFF.

This clonotype was counted a few times. The chain uses TRBV12-5 and TRBJ2-1; weak D call: TRBD2 (6 bases). Per the germline V gene, CDR1 is LGHNT and CDR2 is FRNRAP. V was shortened by 7 bases and J by 8 bases, with 18 bases between the two germline ends. This CDR3 region has 14 residues. The CDR3: CASAGTGTLHEQFF. CDR3 sequence (DNA): TGTGCTAGTGCCGGGACTGGAACCCTGCATGAGCAGTTCTTC.

In regard to this clonotype: An end of the junction differs from the germline gene, which may be a read error. This chain uses TRBV29-1 with TRBJ1-1; D unresolved. CDR1 is SQVTM and CDR2 is ANQGSEA in the germline V gene. CDR3 size: 13 residues. The CDR3 bases are TGTATGTGTCTGGGATCGTGGAACACTGAAGCTTTCTTT. Protein: CMCLGSWNTEAFF. Combining the CDR3 with reference TRBV29-1 and TRBJ1-1 gives the whole variable domain SAVISQKPSRDICQRGTSLTIQCQVDSQVTMMFWYRQQPGQSLTLIATANQGSEATYESGFVIDKFPISRPNLTFSTLTVSNMSPEDSSIYLCMCLGSWNTEAFFGQGTRLTVV.

The chain employs TRBV3-1 and TRBJ2-1; D not certain. This CDR3 comprises 13 residues. V lost 4 bases, J lost 10 bases, and 14 bases lay in between. The germline gives CDR1 LGHDT, CDR2 YNNKEL (reference sequence). The CDR3 DNA follows: TGTGCCAGCAGCCCCCAAAGCTCCTACGAGCAGTTCTTC. It is translated as CASSPQSSYEQFF.

The chain uses TRBV5-1 and TRBJ2-4, with D perhaps assigned TRBD1 or TRBD2 (5 bases each). The CDR3 runs to 17 residues. With 4 bases removed from V and 1 base from J, the gap between germline ends came to 18 bases. The germline V gene encodes CDR1 SGHRS and CDR2 YFSETQ. The CDR3 reads CASSPREGISAKNIQYF. CDR3 coding DNA: TGCGCCAGCAGCCCCCGCGAGGGGATCTCGGCCAAAAACATTCAGTACTTC.

The CDR3 region is CASSAILGDPYNEQFF. CDR3 in DNA: TGTGCCAGCAGCGCGATTTTGGGAGACCCCTACAATGAGCAGTTCTTC. V is TRBV11-3 and J is TRBJ2-1; a weak D match, TRBD2 (5 bases). CDR3 length: 16 amino acids. Per germline, CDR1 SGHNT and CDR2 YENEEA. V was shortened by 5 bases and J by 2 bases, with 16 bases between the two germline ends. The full variable domain, rest sourced from reference TRBV11-3 and TRBJ2-1, is EAGVVQSPRYKIIEKKQPVAFWCNPISGHNTLYWYLQNLGQGPELLIRYENEEAVDDSQLPKDRFSAERLKGVDSTLKIQPAELGDSAVYLCASSAILGDPYNEQFFGPGTRLTVL.

The chain couples TRBV5-1 to TRBJ2-3; 9 positions agree with TRBD1. V lost 4 bases and J lost 2; bases outside the gene matches: 11. The CDR3 is 17 amino acids. Germline CDR1 and CDR2: SGHRS and YFSETQ. CDR3 nucleotides: TGCGCCAGCAGCCCATTCCGGACAGGGGTGGCCACAGATACGCAGTATTTT. Protein sequence: CASSPFRTGVATDTQYF.

This clonotype came up a few times. The gene calls are TRBV15 and TRBJ2-1; 10 nucleotides line up with TRBD2. The CDR3 loop spans 18 amino acids. Looked up from germline, CDR1 is LNHNV and CDR2 is YYDKDF (reference sequence). With 0 bases clipped from V and 3 bases from J, the junction kept 8 bases outside the gene matches. CDR3 loop: CATSREGVAGGVYNEQFF. The DNA of the CDR3 is TGTGCCACCAGCAGAGAGGGGGTAGCGGGGGGTGTCTACAATGAGCAGTTCTTC.

V and J are TRBV5-1 and TRBJ2-7, with D perhaps TRBD1 (6 bases). In germline, CDR1 is SGHRS, CDR2 YFSETQ. Between the trimmed V and J ends, which lost 4 bases and 0 bases, there was a span of 17 bases. The length of the CDR3 is 16 residues. The CDR3 coding sequence is TGCGCCAGCAGCCCGCCTCAGGGGAATTCCTCCTACGAGCAGTACTTC. Residues: CASSPPQGNSSYEQYF.

This clonotype was seen more than once but under ten times. The chain employs TRBV29-1 and TRBJ2-5; D ambiguous. The CDR3 length is 12 residues. Germline V lookup: CDR1 SQVTM, CDR2 ANQGSEA. V dropped 3 bases and J dropped 2 bases, with 7 bases sitting between them. CDR3 amino acids: CSVDLGQETQYF. CDR3 DNA: TGCAGCGTTGATTTAGGGCAAGAGACCCAGTACTTC.

The chain is built from TRBV7-2 and TRBJ2-7; unclear D gene. V lost 0 bases to trimming and J lost 0 bases, with 9 bases between them. Germline lookup yields CDR1 SGHTA and CDR2 FQGNSA. There are 15 residues in the CDR3. The CDR3 DNA reads TGTGCCAGCAGCTTAGCCGGTGAAAGCTCCTACGAGCAGTACTTC. It encodes CASSLAGESSYEQYF.